This T cell receptor (beta chain) was sequenced for a study of OX40 agonist ivuxolimab in advanced cancers. Study at large: The dose of intravenous ivuxolimab that patients received every 2 weeks ranged from 0.01 to 10 mg/kg. Three individuals attained partial responses, comprising one hepatocellular carcinoma case and two cutaneous melanoma cases.

The germline gives CDR1 WNHNN, CDR2 SYGVQD (reference sequence). Trimming removed 6 bases from V and 5 bases from J, with 7 bases in between. There are 12 residues in the CDR3. Profiled with immunoSEQ multiplex PCR; TCRdb holds only in-frame clones, not every one. This table holds under 50,000 clones, around 80% found once. Turning to this clone: Its antigen is still unknown.

Study-wide results and limits: Fewer expanded clones were found on average in CD4+ than in CD8+ T cells. Among expanded peripheral T cells, antigen specificity went undetermined.

The specimen comprised CD4+ or CD8+ T cells sorted from blood, sampled in a trial of the OX40 agonist ivuxolimab. This TCR derives from an adult with an advanced solid tumor such as melanoma, head and neck, liver or kidney cancer. The chain links TRBV10-1 to TRBJ2-2, with D perhaps matching TRBD1 (5 bases). CDR3 amino acids: CASSKGTGELFF. The CDR3 DNA sequence: TGCGCCAGCAGCAAGGGGACCGGGGAGCTGTTTTTT.